Given below is one TCR beta chain in context. The antigen is undetermined. The study's findings and limits: Greatest tumor Treg TCR overlap was with tumor naive CD4+ cells.

There are 15 residues in the CDR3. V dropped 6 bases and J dropped 6; count of bases not matched to a gene: 7. Full-length variable regions came from constant-region reverse primers plus semi-nested Nested Universal Primer A PCR. MiXCR, applied by TCRdb to the 5' RACE reads, yields one record per CDR3 protein. The sample has tens of thousands of distinct CDR3 sequences, 15% to 20% seen once. The V gene is TRBV12-3 or TRBV12-4, the J gene TRBJ2-1; 11 nucleotides match TRBD2. The sequenced sample consisted of naive CD4+ T cells sorted from blood. Subset of the sample: naive CD4+ T cells, CD4+CD45RA+CD25-. The source is a female donor with breast cancer. The DNA of the CDR3 is TGTGCCAGCAGCCCTACTAGCGGGAGTGGCAATGAGCAGTTCTTC. This encodes CASSPTSGSGNEQFF.